The T cell receptor beta chain described here comes from a study of identical twins' blood T cells. Findings and limits, study-wide: V gene usage reportedly matched far better within twin pairs than unrelated donors. Shared CDR3 clonotype counts between two donors mainly tracked the product of their cloneset sizes, twins included. Abundant TCRbeta CDR3s overlapped more between twins than with unrelated donors. Shared environment remains a possible cause of twin similarity.

Concerning this clonotype itself: Its cognate antigen is unknown.

This CDR3 region has 14 residues. V lost 8 bases to trimming and J lost 2 bases; unmatched junction nucleotides: 9. Germline loops: CDR1 DFQATT, CDR2 SNEGSKA (reference sequence). MiXCR, run by TCRdb on the 5' RACE reads, gives a single entry per CDR3 protein. The sample carries roughly 340,000 distinct CDR3 sequences, more than 25% recorded once. The rearrangement uses TRBV20-1 and TRBJ2-3, with TRBD1 matching 8 bases. The source of this sequence is a woman aged 18 to 55 in good health. Input material: PBMCs. CDR3 in DNA: TGCAGTCCTCGGGACAGGCATCCCACAGATACGCAGTATTTT. This codes for CSPRDRHPTDTQYF.